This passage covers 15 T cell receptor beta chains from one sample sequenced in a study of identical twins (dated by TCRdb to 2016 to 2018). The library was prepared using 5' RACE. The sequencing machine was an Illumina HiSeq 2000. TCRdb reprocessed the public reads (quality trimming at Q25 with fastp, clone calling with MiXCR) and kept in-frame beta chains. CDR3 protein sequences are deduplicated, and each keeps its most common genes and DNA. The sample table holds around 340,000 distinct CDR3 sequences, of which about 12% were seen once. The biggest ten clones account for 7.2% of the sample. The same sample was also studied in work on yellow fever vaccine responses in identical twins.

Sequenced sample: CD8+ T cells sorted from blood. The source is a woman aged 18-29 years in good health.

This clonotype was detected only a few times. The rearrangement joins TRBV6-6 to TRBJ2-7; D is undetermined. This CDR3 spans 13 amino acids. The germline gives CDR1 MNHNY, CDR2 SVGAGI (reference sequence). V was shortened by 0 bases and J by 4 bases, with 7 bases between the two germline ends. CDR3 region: CASSYSDGYEQYV. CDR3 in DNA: TGTGCCAGCAGTTACTCCGACGGGTACGAGCAGTACGTC.

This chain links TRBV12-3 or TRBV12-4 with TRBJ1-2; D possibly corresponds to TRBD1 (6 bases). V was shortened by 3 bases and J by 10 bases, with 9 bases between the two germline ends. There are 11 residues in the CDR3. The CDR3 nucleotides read TGTGCCAGCAGTTTGGGGGCGAACTACACCTTC. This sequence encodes CASSLGANYTF.

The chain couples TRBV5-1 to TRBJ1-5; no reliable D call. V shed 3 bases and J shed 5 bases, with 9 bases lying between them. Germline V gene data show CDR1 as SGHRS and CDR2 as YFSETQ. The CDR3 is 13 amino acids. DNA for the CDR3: TGCGCCAGCAGCTCAGAAGGGTATCAGCCCCAGCATTTT. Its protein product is CASSSEGYQPQHF. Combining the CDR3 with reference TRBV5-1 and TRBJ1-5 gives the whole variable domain KAGVTQTPRYLIKTRGQQVTLSCSPISGHRSVSWYQQTPGQGLQFLFEYFSETQRNKGNFPGRFSGRQFSNSRSEMNVSTLELGDSALYLCASSSEGYQPQHFGDGTRLSIL.

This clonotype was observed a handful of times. The CDR3 DNA is TGCAGTGCTAGAGTCCCAGATACGCAGTATTTT. Encoded protein: CSARVPDTQYF. The rearrangement joins TRBV20-1 to TRBJ2-3; D remains unclear. Germline V gene sequence: CDR1 DFQATT, CDR2 SNEGSKA (reference sequence). This CDR3 spans 11 amino acids. Trimming left V 1 base short and J 4 bases short, with 3 bases between.

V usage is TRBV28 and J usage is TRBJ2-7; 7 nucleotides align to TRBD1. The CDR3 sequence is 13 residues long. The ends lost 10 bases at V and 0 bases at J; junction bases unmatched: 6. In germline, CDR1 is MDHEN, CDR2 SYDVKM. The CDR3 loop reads CATTGTASYEQYV. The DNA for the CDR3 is TGTGCCACTACCGGGACAGCCTCCTACGAGCAGTACGTC.

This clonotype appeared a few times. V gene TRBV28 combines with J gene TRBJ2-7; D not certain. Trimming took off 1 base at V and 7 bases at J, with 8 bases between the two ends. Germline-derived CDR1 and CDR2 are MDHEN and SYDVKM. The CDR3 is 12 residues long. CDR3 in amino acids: CASSLYPGEQYF. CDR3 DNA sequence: TGTGCCAGCAGTTTATACCCTGGGGAGCAGTACTTC.

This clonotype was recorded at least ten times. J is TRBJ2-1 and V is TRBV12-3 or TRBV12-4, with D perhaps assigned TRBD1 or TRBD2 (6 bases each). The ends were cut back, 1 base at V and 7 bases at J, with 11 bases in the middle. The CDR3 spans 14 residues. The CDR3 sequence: CASSLGGALNEQFF. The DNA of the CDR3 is TGTGCCAGCAGTTTAGGGGGGGCCCTAAATGAGCAGTTCTTC.

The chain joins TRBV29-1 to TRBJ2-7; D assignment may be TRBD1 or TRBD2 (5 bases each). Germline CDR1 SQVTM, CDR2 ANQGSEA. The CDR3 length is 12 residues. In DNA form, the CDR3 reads TGCAGCGTTCGTGGCAGGGAGTACGCGCAGTACGTC. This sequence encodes CSVRGREYAQYV.

As DNA, the CDR3 is TGCAGTGCTAGAATTCTGTGGCGGGAGAGTTACAATGAGCAGTTCTTC. Its protein is CSARILWRESYNEQFF. The V and J genes are TRBV20-1 and TRBJ2-1; 7 bases align to TRBD2. CDR3 size: 16 residues. Germline trimming cut 2 bases from V and 4 bases from J; bases unmatched to any gene: 11. CDR1 DFQATT and CDR2 SNEGSKA come from the germline V gene (reference sequence).

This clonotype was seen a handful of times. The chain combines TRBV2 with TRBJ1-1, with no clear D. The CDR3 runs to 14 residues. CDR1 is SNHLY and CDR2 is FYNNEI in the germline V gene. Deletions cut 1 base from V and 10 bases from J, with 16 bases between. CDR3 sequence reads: CASSEVDLGGRAFF. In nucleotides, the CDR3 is TGTGCCAGCAGTGAAGTAGATTTAGGAGGTCGAGCTTTCTTT. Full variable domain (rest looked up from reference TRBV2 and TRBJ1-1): EPEVTQTPSHQVTQMGQEVILRCVPISNHLYFYWYRQILGQKVEFLVSFYNNEISEKSEIFDDQFSVERPDGSNFTLKIRSTKLEDSAMYFCASSEVDLGGRAFFGQGTRLTVV.

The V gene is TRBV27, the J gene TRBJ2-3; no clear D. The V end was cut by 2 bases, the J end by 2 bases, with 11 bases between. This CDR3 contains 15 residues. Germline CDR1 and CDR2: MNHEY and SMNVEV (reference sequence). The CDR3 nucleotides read TGTGCCAGCAGTTTACGAGAGGCCCTCACAGATACGCAGTATTTT. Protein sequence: CASSLREALTDTQYF.

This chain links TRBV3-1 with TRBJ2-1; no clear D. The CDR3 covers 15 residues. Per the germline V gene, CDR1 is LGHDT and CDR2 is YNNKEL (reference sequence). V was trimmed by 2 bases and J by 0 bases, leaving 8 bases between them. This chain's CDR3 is CASSQSANSYNEQFF. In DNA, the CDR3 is TGTGCCAGCAGCCAATCAGCAAACTCCTACAATGAGCAGTTCTTC.

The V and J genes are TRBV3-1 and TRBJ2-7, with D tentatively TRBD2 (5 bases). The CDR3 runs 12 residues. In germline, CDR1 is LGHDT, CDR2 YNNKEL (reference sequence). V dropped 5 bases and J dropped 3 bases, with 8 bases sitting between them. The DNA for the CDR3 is TGTGCCAGCAGCAACGGGGTCTACGAGCAGTACGTC. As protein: CASSNGVYEQYV.

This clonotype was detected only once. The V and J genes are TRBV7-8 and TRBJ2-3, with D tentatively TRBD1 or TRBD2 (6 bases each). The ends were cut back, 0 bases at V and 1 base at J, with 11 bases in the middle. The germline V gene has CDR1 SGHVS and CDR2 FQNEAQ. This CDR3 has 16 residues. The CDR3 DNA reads TGTGCCAGCAGCTTAGCTTCGGGGGCCCGCACAGATACGCAGTATTTT. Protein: CASSLASGARTDTQYF.

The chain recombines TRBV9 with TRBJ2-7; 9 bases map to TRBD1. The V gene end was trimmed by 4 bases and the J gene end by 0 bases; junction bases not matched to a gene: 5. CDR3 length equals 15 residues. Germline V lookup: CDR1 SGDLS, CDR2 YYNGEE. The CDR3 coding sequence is TGTGCCAGCAGCCCGCGACAGGGGGGCTCCTACGAGCAGTACTTC. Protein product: CASSPRQGGSYEQYF.